This T cell receptor beta chain comes out of a study of naive and memory T cell subsets. Many counts were recorded for this clonotype. Treatment given: skin biopsy from PPD injection site in Mantoux-positive individual. An oligonucleotide containing a UMI was ligated to the 3' end of TCR cDNA. Ligated cDNA underwent four rounds of PCR with nested alpha and beta constant region primers and SP2. TCRdb reanalysed the UMI-ligation and nested PCR reads using MiXCR and keeps one entry per CDR3 protein. The sample consists of 20,000 to 25,000 distinct CDR3 sequences, about 6.4% of them appearing once. This receptor was taken from an adult in good health. The specimen was skin, collected from a tuberculin skin test site.

The CDR3, as DNA: TGTGCTAGTGGTCCCATCACCGTACTAGCGGGAGGGCCTAATGCCTTAGCCAAAAACATTCAGTACTTC. As protein: CASGPITVLAGGPNALAKNIQYF. This rearrangement joins TRBV12-5 to TRBJ2-4; TRBD2 aligns across 13 bases. The V and J ends lost 5 bases and 0 bases, in that order; junction bases with no gene match: 22. Germline V gene data show CDR1 as LGHNT and CDR2 as FRNRAP. CDR3 size: 23 residues.